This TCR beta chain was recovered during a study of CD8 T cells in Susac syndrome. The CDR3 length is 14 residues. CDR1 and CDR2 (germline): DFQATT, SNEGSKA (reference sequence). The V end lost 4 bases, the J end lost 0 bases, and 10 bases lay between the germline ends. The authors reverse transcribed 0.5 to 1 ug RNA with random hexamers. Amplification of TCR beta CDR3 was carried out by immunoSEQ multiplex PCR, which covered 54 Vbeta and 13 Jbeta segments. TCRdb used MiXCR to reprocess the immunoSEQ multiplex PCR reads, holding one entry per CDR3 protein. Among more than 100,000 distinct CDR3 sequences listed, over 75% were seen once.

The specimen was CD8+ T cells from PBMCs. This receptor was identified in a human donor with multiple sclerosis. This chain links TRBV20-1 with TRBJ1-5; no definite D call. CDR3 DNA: TGCAGTGCTAAAAGATGGGATAGCAATCAGCCCCAGCATTTT. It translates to CSAKRWDSNQPQHF.